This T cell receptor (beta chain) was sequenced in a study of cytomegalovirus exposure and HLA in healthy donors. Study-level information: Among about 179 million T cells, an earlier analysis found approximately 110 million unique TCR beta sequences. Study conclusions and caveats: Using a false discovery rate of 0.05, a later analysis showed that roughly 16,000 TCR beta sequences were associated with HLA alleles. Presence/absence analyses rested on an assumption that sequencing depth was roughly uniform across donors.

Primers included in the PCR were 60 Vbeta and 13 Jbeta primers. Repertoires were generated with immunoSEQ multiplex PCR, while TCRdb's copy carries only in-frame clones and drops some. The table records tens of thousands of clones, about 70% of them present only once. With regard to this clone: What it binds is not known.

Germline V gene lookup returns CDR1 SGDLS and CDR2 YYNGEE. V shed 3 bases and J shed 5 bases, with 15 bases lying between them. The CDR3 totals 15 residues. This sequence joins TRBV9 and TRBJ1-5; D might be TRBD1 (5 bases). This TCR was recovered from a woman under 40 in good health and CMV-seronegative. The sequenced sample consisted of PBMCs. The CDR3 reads CASSAYDGADQPQHF. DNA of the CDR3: TGTGCCAGCAGCGCGTACGATGGGGCGGATCAGCCCCAGCATTTT.